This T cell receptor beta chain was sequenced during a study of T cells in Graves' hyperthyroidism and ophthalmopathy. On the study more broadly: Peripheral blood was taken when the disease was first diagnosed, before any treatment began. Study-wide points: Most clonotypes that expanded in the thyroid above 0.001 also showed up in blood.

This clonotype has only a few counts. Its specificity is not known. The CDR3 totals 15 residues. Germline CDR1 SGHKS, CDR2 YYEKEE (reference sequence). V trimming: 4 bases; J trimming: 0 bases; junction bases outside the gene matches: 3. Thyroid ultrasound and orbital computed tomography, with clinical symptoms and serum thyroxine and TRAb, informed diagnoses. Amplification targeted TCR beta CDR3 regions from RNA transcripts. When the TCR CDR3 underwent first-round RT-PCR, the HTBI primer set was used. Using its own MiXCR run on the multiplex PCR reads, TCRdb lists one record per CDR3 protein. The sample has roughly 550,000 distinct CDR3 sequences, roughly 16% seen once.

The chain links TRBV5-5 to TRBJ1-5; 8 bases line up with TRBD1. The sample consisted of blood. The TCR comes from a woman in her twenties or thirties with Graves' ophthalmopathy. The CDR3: CASSKTGASNQPQHF. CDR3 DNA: TGTGCCAGCAGCAAGACAGGGGCTAGCAATCAGCCCCAGCATTTT.